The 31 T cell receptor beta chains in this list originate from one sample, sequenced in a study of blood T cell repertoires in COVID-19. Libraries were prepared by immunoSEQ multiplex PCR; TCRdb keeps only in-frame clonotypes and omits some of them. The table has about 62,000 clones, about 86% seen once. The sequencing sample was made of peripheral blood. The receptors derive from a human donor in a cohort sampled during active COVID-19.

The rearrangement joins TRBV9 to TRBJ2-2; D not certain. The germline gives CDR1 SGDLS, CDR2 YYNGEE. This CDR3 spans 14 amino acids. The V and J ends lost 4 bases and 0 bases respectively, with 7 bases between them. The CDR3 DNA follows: TGTGCCAGCAGCCGCGGCCCGAACACCGGGGAGCTGTTTTTT. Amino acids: CASSRGPNTGELFF.

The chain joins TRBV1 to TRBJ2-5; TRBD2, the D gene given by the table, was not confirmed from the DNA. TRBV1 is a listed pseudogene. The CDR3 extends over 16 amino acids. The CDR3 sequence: CTIKTSGGATAETQYF. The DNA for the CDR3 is TGCACCATCAAAACTAGCGGGGGCGCTACGGCGGAGACCCAGTACTTC.

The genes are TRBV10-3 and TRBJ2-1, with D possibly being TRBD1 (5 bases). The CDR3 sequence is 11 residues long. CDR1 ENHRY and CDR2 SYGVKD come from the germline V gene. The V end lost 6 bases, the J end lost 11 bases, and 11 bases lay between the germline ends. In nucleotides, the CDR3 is TGTGCCATCAGCTCCGACAGTCAGCAGTTCTTC. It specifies CAISSDSQQFF.

The CDR3 sequence is CASSLGGQPQHF. CDR3 nucleotides: TGTGCCAGCAGCTTAGGGGGCCAGCCCCAGCATTTT. The genes are TRBV7-8 and TRBJ1-5; D is perhaps TRBD1 (5 bases). Looked up from germline, CDR1 is SGHVS and CDR2 is FQNEAQ. The CDR3 extends over 12 amino acids. Trimming stripped 1 base from V and 7 bases from J, with 5 bases between.

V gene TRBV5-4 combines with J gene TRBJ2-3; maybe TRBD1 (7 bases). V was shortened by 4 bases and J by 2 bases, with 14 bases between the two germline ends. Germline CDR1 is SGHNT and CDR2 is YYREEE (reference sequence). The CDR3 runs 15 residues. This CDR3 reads CASSQGGGVTDTQYF. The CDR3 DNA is TGTGCCAGCAGCCAAGGGGGCGGGGTCACAGATACGCAGTATTTT. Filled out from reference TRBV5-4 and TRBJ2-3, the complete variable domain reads ETGVTQSPTHLIKTRGQQVTLRCSSQSGHNTVSWYQQALGQGPQFIFQYYREEENGRGNFPPRFSGLQFPNYSSELNVNALELDDSALYLCASSQGGGVTDTQYFGPGTRLTVL.

The CDR3 loop is CASSFRGDGTEAFF. The CDR3 DNA is TGTGCCAGCAGTTTTCGGGGGGACGGCACTGAAGCTTTCTTT. The rearrangement links TRBV27 to TRBJ1-1; D may be TRBD1 (5 bases). The CDR3 covers 14 residues. Trimming removed 3 bases from V and 4 bases from J, with 12 bases in between. Germline V CDR1 and CDR2: MNHEY, SMNVEV (reference sequence).

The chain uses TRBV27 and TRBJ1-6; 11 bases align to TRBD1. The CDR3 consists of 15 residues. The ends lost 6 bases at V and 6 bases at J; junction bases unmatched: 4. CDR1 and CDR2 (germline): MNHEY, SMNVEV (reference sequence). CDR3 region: CASSGQGALNSPLHF. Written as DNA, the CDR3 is TGTGCCAGCAGCGGACAGGGGGCTCTTAATTCACCCCTCCACTTT.

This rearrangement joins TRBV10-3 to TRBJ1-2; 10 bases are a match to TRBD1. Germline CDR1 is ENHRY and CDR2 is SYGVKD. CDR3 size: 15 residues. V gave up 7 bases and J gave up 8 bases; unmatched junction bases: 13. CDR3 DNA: TGTGCCATCACCCCAGACGACAGGGGGCTGTTAGGCTACACCTTC. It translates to CAITPDDRGLLGYTF.

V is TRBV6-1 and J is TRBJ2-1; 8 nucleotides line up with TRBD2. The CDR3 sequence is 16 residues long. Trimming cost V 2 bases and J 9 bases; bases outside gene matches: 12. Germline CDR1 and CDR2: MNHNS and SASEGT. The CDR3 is CASSERTSRSAGEQFF. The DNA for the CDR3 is TGTGCCAGCAGTGAAAGGACTAGCCGCTCAGCTGGTGAGCAGTTCTTC.

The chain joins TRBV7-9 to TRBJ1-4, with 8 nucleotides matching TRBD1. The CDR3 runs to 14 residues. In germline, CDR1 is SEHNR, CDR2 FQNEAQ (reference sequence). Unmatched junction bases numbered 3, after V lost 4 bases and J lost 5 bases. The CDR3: CASSSDRGNEKLFF. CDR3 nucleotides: TGTGCCAGCAGCTCAGACAGGGGCAATGAAAAACTGTTTTTT.

The CDR3 DNA reads as TGTGCCAGCAGCTTAGGATCTCTAGGCACTGAAGCTTTCTTT. It is translated as CASSLGSLGTEAFF. This sequence joins TRBV7-9 and TRBJ1-1; D not certain. Germline V gene lookup returns CDR1 SEHNR and CDR2 FQNEAQ (reference sequence). The CDR3 has 14 amino acids. The germline V and J ends were trimmed by 1 base and 4 bases, with 10 bases remaining between them. Drawing the rest from reference TRBV7-9 and TRBJ1-1, the complete variable domain is DTGVSQNPRHKITKRGQNVTFRCDPISEHNRLYWYRQTLGQGPEFLTYFQNEAQLEKSRLLSDRFSAERPKGSFSTLEIQRTEQGDSAMYLCASSLGSLGTEAFFGQGTRLTVV.

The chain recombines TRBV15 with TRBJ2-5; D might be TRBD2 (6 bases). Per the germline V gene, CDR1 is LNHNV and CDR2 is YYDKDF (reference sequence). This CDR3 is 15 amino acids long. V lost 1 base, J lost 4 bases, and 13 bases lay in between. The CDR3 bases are TGTGCCACCAGCAGAGGCCCTAAGGAGGGAGAGACCCAGTACTTC. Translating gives CATSRGPKEGETQYF.

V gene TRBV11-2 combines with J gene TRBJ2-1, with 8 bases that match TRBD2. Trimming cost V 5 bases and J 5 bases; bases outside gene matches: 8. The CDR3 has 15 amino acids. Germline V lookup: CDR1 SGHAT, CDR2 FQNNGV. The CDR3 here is CASSPIREGNNEQFF. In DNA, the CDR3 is TGTGCCAGCAGCCCAATTCGGGAGGGAAACAATGAGCAGTTCTTC. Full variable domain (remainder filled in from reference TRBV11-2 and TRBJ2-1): EAGVAQSPRYKIIEKRQSVAFWCNPISGHATLYWYQQILGQGPKLLIQFQNNGVVDDSQLPKDRFSAERLKGVDSTLKIQPAKLEDSAVYLCASSPIREGNNEQFFGPGTRLTVL.

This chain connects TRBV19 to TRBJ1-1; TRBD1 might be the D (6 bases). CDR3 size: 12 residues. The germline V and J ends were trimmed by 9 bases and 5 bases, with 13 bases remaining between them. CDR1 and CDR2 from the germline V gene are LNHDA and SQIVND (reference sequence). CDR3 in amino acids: CASRGQWTEAFF. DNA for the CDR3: TGTGCCAGCAGGGGTCAATGGACTGAAGCTTTCTTT.

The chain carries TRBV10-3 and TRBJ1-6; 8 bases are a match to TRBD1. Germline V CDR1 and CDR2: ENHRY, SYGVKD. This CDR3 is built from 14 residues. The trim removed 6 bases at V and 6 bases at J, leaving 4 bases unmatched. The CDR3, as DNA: TGTGCCATCAGCACAGGGGGGCTTAATTCACCCCTCCACTTT. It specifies CAISTGGLNSPLHF.

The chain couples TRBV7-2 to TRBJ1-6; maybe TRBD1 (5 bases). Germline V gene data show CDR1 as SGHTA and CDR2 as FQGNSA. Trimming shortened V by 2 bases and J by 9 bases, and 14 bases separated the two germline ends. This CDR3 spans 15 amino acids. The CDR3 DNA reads TGTGCCAGCAGCTTACAGGGCGGGAGAGGTTCACCCCTCCACTTT. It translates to CASSLQGGRGSPLHF.

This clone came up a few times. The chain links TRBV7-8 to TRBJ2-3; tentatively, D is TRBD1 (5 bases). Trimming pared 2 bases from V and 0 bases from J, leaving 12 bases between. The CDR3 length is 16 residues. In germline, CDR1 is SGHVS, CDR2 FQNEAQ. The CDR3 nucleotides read TGTGCCAGCAGCTTAACAACAAGGGGAAGCACAGATACGCAGTATTTT. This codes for CASSLTTRGSTDTQYF.

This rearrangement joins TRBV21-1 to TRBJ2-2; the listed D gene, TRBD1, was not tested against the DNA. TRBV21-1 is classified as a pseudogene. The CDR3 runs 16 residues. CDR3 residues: CASSKVGQGVTGELFF. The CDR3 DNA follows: TGTGCCAGCAGCAAAGTCGGACAGGGAGTCACCGGGGAGCTGTTTTTT.

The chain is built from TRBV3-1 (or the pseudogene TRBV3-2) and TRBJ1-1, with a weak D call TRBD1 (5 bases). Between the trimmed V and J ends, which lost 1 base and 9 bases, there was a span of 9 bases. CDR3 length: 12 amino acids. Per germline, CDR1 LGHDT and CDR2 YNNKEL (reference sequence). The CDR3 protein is CASSQVQGKAFF. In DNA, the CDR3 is TGTGCCAGCAGCCAAGTCCAGGGTAAAGCTTTCTTT.

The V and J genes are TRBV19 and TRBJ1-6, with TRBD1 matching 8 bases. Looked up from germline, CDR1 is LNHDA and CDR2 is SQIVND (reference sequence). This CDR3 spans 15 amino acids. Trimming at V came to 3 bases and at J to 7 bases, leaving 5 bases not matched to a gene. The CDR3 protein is CASSIGRTGNSPLHF. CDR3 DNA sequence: TGTGCCAGTAGTATCGGAAGGACAGGGAATTCACCCCTCCACTTT.

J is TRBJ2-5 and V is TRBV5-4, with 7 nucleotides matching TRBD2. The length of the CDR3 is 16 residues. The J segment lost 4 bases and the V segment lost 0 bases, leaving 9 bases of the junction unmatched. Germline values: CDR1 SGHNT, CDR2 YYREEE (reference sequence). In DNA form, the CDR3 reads TGTGCCAGCAGCTTGGGTGGGGGGGGGTTAGGAGAGACCCAGTACTTC. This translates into CASSLGGGGLGETQYF.

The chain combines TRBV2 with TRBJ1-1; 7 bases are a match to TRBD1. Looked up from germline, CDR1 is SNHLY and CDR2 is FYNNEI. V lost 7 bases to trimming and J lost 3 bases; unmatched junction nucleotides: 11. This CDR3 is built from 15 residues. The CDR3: CASTLDRELYTEAFF. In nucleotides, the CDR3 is TGTGCCAGCACCCTCGACAGGGAACTTTACACTGAAGCTTTCTTT.

CDR3 loop: CASRDRGNEQFF. The DNA for the CDR3 is TGTGCCAGCAGAGACAGGGGCAATGAGCAGTTCTTC. This sequence joins TRBV2 and TRBJ2-1, with TRBD1 identical over 8 bases. This CDR3 is 12 amino acids long. Germline V CDR1 and CDR2: SNHLY, FYNNEI. With V trimmed by 6 bases and J by 6 bases, 1 base remained unmatched. Full variable domain (outside the CDR3, taken from reference TRBV2 and TRBJ2-1): EPEVTQTPSHQVTQMGQEVILRCVPISNHLYFYWYRQILGQKVEFLVSFYNNEISEKSEIFDDQFSVERPDGSNFTLKIRSTKLEDSAMYFCASRDRGNEQFFGPGTRLTVL.

In DNA, the CDR3 is TGTGCCAGCAGAGGAAGTAAGACAGGCAATGAGCAGTTCTTC. It specifies CASRGSKTGNEQFF. The J gene is TRBJ2-1, the V gene TRBV6-5, with D possibly TRBD1 on 6 matching bases. Per germline, CDR1 MNHEY and CDR2 SVGAGI. The CDR3 runs 14 residues. Trimming left V 6 bases short and J 6 bases short, with 15 bases between.

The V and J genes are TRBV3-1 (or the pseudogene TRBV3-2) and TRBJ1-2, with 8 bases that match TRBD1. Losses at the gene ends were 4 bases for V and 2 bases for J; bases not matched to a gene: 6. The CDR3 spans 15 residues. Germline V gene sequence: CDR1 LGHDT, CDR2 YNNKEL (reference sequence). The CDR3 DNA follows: TGTGCCAGCAGCCCGGACAGGGCGGTCAACTATGGCTACACCTTC. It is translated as CASSPDRAVNYGYTF.

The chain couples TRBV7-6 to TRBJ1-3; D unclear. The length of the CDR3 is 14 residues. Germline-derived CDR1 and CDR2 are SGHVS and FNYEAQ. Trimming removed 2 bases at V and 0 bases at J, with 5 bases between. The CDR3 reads CASSLYSSGNTIYF. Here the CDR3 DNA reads TGTGCCAGCAGCTTATATAGCTCTGGAAACACCATATATTTT.

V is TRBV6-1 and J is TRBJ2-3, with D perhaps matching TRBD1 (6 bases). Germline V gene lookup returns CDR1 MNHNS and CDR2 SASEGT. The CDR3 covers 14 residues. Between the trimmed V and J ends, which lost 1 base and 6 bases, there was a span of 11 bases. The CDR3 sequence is CASSEENDRDTQYF. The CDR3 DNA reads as TGTGCCAGCAGTGAAGAGAACGACAGGGATACGCAGTATTTT.

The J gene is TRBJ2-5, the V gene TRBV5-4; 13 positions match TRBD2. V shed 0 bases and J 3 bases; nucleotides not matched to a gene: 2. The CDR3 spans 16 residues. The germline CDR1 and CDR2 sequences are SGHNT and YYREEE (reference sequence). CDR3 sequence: CASSLGLAGGEETQYF. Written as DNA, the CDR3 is TGTGCCAGCAGCTTGGGACTAGCGGGGGGCGAAGAGACCCAGTACTTC.

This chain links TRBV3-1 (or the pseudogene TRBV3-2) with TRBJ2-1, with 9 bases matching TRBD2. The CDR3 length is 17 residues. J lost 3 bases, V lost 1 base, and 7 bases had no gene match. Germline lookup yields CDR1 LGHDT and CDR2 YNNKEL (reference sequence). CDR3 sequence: CASSQGIAGVDYNEQFF. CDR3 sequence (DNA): TGTGCCAGCAGCCAAGGGATAGCGGGAGTTGACTACAATGAGCAGTTCTTC.

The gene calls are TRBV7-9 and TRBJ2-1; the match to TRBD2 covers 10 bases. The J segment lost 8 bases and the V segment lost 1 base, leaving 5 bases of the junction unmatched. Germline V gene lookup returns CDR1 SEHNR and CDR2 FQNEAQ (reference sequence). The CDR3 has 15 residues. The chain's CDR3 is CASSLEASGSYEQFF. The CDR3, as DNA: TGTGCCAGCAGCTTAGAGGCTAGCGGGAGCTATGAGCAGTTCTTC.

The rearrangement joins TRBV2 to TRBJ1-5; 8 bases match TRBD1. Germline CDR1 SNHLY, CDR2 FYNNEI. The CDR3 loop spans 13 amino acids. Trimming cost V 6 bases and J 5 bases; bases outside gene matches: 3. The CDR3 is CASRRQGHQPQHF. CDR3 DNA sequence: TGTGCCAGCAGGCGACAGGGGCATCAGCCCCAGCATTTT.